This passage covers 12 T cell receptor beta chains from one sample sequenced in a study of cytomegalovirus exposure and HLA in healthy donors. 60 Vbeta and 13 Jbeta primers were used in PCR. TCRdb's copy holds only in-frame clones and misses some; the assay was immunoSEQ multiplex PCR. The sample records approximately 150,000 clones, more than 60% being singletons. The sequenced sample consisted of PBMCs. The source of these receptors is a female donor in good health and CMV-seronegative.

The sample holds a few counts of this clone. The chain joins TRBV9 to TRBJ1-1; D is ambiguous. The CDR3 loop spans 13 amino acids. Germline-derived CDR1 and CDR2 are SGDLS and YYNGEE. The V gene lost 4 bases and the J gene lost 0 bases, with 7 bases spanning the gap. CDR3 DNA: TGTGCCAGCAGCCCGACACTGAACACTGAAGCTTTCTTT. It encodes CASSPTLNTEAFF.

The chain links TRBV2 to TRBJ2-4; 7 positions agree with TRBD2. With 6 bases clipped from V and 7 bases from J, the junction kept 15 bases outside the gene matches. CDR1 and CDR2 (germline): SNHLY, FYNNEI. The CDR3 covers 16 residues. The CDR3 protein is CASSNLRSGVSNIQYF. The DNA of the CDR3 is TGTGCCAGCAGCAACCTTAGGAGCGGGGTTTCGAACATTCAGTACTTC.

This clone was observed a handful of times. The J gene is TRBJ1-1, the V gene TRBV5-4; D is perhaps TRBD1 (5 bases). V lost 3 bases and J lost 3, with 12 bases in between. The CDR3 contains 14 residues. CDR1 is SGHNT, CDR2 YYREEE, per germline (reference sequence). CDR3 nucleotide sequence: TGTGCCAGCAGCTACGGACGGGGGGACACTGAAGCTTTCTTT. It yields the protein CASSYGRGDTEAFF. Looking up the rest from reference TRBV5-4 and TRBJ1-1 gives the full variable domain: ETGVTQSPTHLIKTRGQQVTLRCSSQSGHNTVSWYQQALGQGPQFIFQYYREEENGRGNFPPRFSGLQFPNYSSELNVNALELDDSALYLCASSYGRGDTEAFFGQGTRLTVV.

As concerns this clone: The germline gene is not matched at one end of the junction; a read error may be the cause. The V call is TRBV11-2, the J call TRBJ2-2, with D possibly being TRBD1 (5 bases). Germline CDR1 is SGHAT and CDR2 is FQNNGV. This CDR3 is built from 16 residues. For the CDR3, the DNA is TGTGCCAGCAACTTAGAAACAGGAGCTCTCACCGGGGAGCTGTTTTTT. Protein sequence: CASNLETGALTGELFF.

The chain employs TRBV7-2 and TRBJ2-5, with TRBD2 matching 14 bases. Germline V gene sequence: CDR1 SGHTA, CDR2 FQGNSA. The CDR3 covers 16 residues. V lost 5 bases and J lost 3; bases outside the gene matches: 5. For the CDR3, the DNA is TGTGCCAGCAGCCTTCGACTAGCGGGGGGGAAAGAGACCCAGTACTTC. The encoded protein is CASSLRLAGGKETQYF.

The chain carries TRBV19 and TRBJ1-2; no clear D gene. Germline V gene data show CDR1 as LNHDA and CDR2 as SQIVND (reference sequence). Deletions cut 7 bases from V and 0 bases from J, with 9 bases between. The CDR3 consists of 13 residues. For the CDR3, the DNA is TGTGCCAGTACCCACGGGGCTAACTATGGCTACACCTTC. It is translated as CASTHGANYGYTF.

This rearrangement joins TRBV29-1 to TRBJ1-2; D possibly corresponds to TRBD1 (6 bases). Trimming left V 2 bases short and J 9 bases short, with 16 bases between. Germline CDR1 is SQVTM and CDR2 is ANQGSEA. The CDR3 has 13 residues. The CDR3 nucleotides are TGCAGCGTTGAACGACAGGACCTTTACTGCTACACCTTC. This gives the protein CSVERQDLYCYTF.

A single count supports this clone. J is TRBJ2-1 and V is TRBV5-4; D may be TRBD2 (6 bases). The V gene's germline CDR1 is SGHNT and CDR2 YYREEE (reference sequence). Between the trimmed V and J ends, which lost 1 base and 9 bases, there was a span of 8 bases. The CDR3 spans 12 residues. This CDR3 reads CASSLTSIEQFF. The CDR3 bases are TGTGCCAGCAGCTTGACTAGCATTGAGCAGTTCTTC.

This clone turned up a few times. The chain has TRBV29-1 and TRBJ1-1, with 10 bases that match TRBD1. With V trimmed by 6 bases and J by 6 bases, 7 bases remained unmatched. There are 13 residues in the CDR3. Germline V gene data show CDR1 as SQVTM and CDR2 as ANQGSEA. CDR3 sequence reads: CSVVGTGAAEAFF. DNA of the CDR3: TGCAGCGTCGTGGGGACAGGGGCTGCTGAAGCTTTCTTT.

The rearrangement uses TRBV28 and TRBJ1-4, with D tentatively TRBD1 (5 bases). V dropped 5 bases and J dropped 0 bases, with 10 bases sitting between them. Germline V CDR1 and CDR2: MDHEN, SYDVKM. The CDR3 has 15 residues. This CDR3 is CASSPHRPTNEKLFF. The CDR3 coding sequence is TGTGCCAGCAGTCCGCACAGGCCAACTAATGAAAAACTGTTTTTT. The full variable domain, in which reference TRBV28 and TRBJ1-4 provide the parts outside the CDR3, is DVKVTQSSRYLVKRTGEKVFLECVQDMDHENMFWYRQDPGLGLRLIYFSYDVKMKEKGDIPEGYSVSREKKERFSLILESASTNQTSMYLCASSPHRPTNEKLFFGSGTQLSVL.

V usage is TRBV7-2 and J usage is TRBJ1-6, with TRBD1 as a possible D gene (6 bases). CDR3 length: 15 amino acids. Germline CDR1 and CDR2: SGHTA and FQGNSA. Deletions cut 0 bases from V and 9 bases from J, with 12 bases between. The CDR3 loop reads CASSLAGAWSSPLHF. CDR3 bases: TGTGCCAGCAGCTTAGCGGGGGCGTGGAGTTCACCCCTCCACTTT.

The chain recombines TRBV19 with TRBJ2-6; D might be TRBD1 (6 bases). CDR1 LNHDA and CDR2 SQIVND come from the germline V gene (reference sequence). The CDR3 covers 15 residues. The V gene lost 4 bases and the J gene lost 2 bases, with 9 bases spanning the gap. This CDR3 is CASSTTGTGANVLTF. Written as DNA, the CDR3 is TGTGCCAGTAGTACGACAGGAACTGGGGCCAACGTCCTGACTTTC.